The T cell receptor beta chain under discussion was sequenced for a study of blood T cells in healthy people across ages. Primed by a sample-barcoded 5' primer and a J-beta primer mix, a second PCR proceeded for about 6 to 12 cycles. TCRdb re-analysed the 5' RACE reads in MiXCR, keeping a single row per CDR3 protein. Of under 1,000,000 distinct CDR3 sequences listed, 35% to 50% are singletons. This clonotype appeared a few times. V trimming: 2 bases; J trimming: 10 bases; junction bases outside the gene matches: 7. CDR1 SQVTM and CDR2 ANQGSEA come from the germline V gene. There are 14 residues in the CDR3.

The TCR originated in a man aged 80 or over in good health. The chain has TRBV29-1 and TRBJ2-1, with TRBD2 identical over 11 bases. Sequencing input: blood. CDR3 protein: CSVESLAGGWEQFF. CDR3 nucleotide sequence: TGCAGCGTTGAATCCCTAGCGGGAGGATGGGAGCAGTTCTTC.